This is a list of T cell receptor beta chains from one sample in a study of T cell clonotyping in hematopoietic cell transplantation. Sequenced by immunoSEQ multiplex PCR; TCRdb stores in-frame clones only, minus some. The sample shows about 47,000 clones, 80% to 85% of them seen only once. The specimen comprised peripheral blood mononuclear cells, sampled before stem cell transplant. The source of these receptors is a man aged 60 to 69 with myelodysplastic syndrome. Some clones in this sample may be carry-over from other donors' samples. CDR3s include the opening cysteine and the closing phenylalanine or tryptophan. A D gene is named only where the DNA matches it firmly. Expanded clones are given a class, and other clones once, few, many or no size at all.

TRBV29-1,-,-,11,CSVELGDEQYF
TRBV29-1,-,-,14,CSVVPGWDPYEQYF
TRBV19,-,-,14,CASSLQGANYGYTF
TRBV7-9,TRBD1,-,15,CASSYAGTENTEAFF
TRBV7-2,TRBD2,-,17,CASSPNAVAGAGGTQYF
TRBV11-2,TRBD1,once,13,CASSSTGTQPQHF
TRBV10-3,TRBD1,-,16,CAISEDWWTGNTEAFF
TRBV30,-,few,10,CASDRLGYTF
TRBV7-9,TRBD1,few,15,CASRTGIPGADGYTF
TRBV5-1,TRBD1,-,17,CASSWGGRDRTNYEQYF
TRBV6-6,TRBD1,-,11,CASIYRGEAFF
TRBV5-1,-,-,14,CASSARGPQETQYF
TRBV7-8,-,-,11,CASSLAWSQYF
TRBV30,-,-,14,CAWVLSPARSGYTF
TRBV7-2,-,few,15,CASSLVPINNSPLHF
TRBV7-2,-,-,15,CASSLGGGTNYGYTF
TRBV10-3,TRBD2,-,17,CAIGPGLALAGANVLTF
TRBV18,-,-,15,CASSEGTLLNYGYTF
TRBV15,-,-,14,CATSRARSNTEAFF
TRBV6-6,-,-,14,CASSTWASTDTQYF
TRBV10-3,-,-,14,CAISEDSHRGEQYF
TRBV5-1,-,-,16,CASSLGVLGSGEKLFF
TRBV28,-,once,15,CASSLYGQNTGELFF
TRBV19,-,-,13,CASISPGFDKLFF
TRBV11-3,-,-,13,CASSSGWFDEQYF
TRBV5-1,TRBD1,-,13,CASSRTGGEKLFF
TRBV7-2,-,-,13,CASSRKVEDTQYF
TRBV7-8,TRBD1,-,14,CASSTRGRGQPQHF
TRBV27,-,-,13,CASSLRENSPLHF
TRBV7-9,TRBD1,-,14,CASSSNTGDEKLFF
TRBV21-1,-,few,16,CASSKRLTGGDQPQHF
TRBV7-2,-,-,15,CASSSKTGLNYGYTF
TRBV27,TRBD1,-,13,CASSLWGQGSAFF
TRBV4-2,TRBD2,-,16,CASSQLAGAPYNEQFF
TRBV7-6,-,-,16,CASSPSYRASTDTQYF
TRBV10-2,TRBD1,few,16,CASREGTGVSNYGYTF
TRBV7-9,-,-,16,CASSLNRQVANEKLFF
TRBV6-1,-,-,12,CASSTNRVGYTF
TRBV7-2,-,-,13,CASSLGAQRELFF
TRBV5-1,-,-,15,CASSLEGPGTGELFF
TRBV4-3,-,-,13,CASSQGINSPLHF
TRBV19,-,-,19,CASSIRASGLPGGTDTQYF
TRBV6-1,-,-,15,CASTPNQVSGGEAFF